This T cell receptor beta chain was recorded in a study of naive and memory T cell subsets. Between the trimmed V and J ends, which lost 4 bases and 5 bases, there was a span of 9 bases. This CDR3 has 13 amino acids. Germline CDR1 MDHEN, CDR2 SYDVKM. A note on this clonotype: Its target is not known.

Study conclusions and caveats: A few larger clonotypes appeared in naive repertoires, especially CD8, possibly memory cells re-expressing CD45RA. Naive and memory repertoire findings lacked a ground truth for validation.

The beta constant-region primer was an equimolar mix of two oligonucleotides covering TRBC1 and TRBC2. Ligated cDNA was amplified by four rounds of PCR with nested alpha and beta constant-region primers and SP2. Each CDR3 protein gets one entry after TCRdb re-called the UMI-ligation and nested PCR reads with MiXCR. This table has fewer than 150,000 distinct CDR3 sequences, under 25% appearing once. Cells stained for CD3, CD4, CD8, CD45RA and CD27 were sorted into four subsets. Material: naive CD8+ T cells from blood. This clonotype was sampled from a human donor in good health. The chain is built from TRBV28 and TRBJ2-1; no definite D call. This CDR3 is CASSSHRDNEQFF. CDR3 coding DNA: TGTGCCAGCAGTTCCCACCGGGACAATGAGCAGTTCTTC.